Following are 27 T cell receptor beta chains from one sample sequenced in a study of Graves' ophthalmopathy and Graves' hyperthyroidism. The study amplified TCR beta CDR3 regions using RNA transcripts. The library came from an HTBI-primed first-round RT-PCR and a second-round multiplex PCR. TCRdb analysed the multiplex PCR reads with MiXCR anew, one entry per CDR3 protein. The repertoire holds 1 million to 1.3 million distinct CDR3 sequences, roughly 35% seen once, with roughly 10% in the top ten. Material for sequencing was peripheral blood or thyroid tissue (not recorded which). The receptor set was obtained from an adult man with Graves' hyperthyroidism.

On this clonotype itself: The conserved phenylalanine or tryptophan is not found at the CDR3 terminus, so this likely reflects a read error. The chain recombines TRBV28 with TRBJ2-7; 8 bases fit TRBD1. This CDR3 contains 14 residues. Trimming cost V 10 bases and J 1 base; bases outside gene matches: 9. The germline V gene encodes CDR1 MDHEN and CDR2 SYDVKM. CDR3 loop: CAIQDRASSYEQYL. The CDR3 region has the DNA TGTGCCATCCAGGACAGGGCTTCGTCCTACGAGCAGTACCTC.

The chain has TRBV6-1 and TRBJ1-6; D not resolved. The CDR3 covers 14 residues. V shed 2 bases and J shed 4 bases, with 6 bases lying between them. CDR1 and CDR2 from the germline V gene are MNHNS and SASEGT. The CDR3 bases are TGTGCCAGCAGTGAAATGGAGTATAATTCACCCCTCCACTTT. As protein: CASSEMEYNSPLHF.

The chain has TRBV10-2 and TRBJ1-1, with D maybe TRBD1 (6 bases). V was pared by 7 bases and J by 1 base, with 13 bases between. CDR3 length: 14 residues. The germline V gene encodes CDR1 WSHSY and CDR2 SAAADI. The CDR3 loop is CASTERGSNTEAFF. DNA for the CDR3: TGCGCCAGCACCGAAAGGGGGTCGAACACTGAAGCTTTCTTT.

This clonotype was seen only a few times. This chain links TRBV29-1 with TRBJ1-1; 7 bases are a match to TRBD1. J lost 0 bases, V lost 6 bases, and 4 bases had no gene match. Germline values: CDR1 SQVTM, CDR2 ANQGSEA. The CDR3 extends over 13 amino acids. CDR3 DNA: TGCAGCGTGGGACAGACGATGAACACTGAAGCTTTCTTT. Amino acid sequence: CSVGQTMNTEAFF. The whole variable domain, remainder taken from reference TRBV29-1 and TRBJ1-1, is SAVISQKPSRDICQRGTSLTIQCQVDSQVTMMFWYRQQPGQSLTLIATANQGSEATYESGFVIDKFPISRPNLTFSTLTVSNMSPEDSSIYLCSVGQTMNTEAFFGQGTRLTVV.

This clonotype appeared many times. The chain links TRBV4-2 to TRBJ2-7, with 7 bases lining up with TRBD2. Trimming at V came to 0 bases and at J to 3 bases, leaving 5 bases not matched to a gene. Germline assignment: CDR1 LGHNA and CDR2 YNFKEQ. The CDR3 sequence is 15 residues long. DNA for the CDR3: TGTGCCAGCAGCCAAGAGGCGGGAGTCTACTACGAGCAGTACTTC. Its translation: CASSQEAGVYYEQYF.

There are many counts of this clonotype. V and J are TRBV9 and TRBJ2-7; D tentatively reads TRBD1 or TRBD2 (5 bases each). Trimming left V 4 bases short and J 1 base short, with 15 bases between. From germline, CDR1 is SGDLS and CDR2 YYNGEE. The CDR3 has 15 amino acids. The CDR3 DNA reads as TGTGCCAGCAGCCCCAGGGACCTAGATTCCTACGAGCAGTACTTC. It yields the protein CASSPRDLDSYEQYF.

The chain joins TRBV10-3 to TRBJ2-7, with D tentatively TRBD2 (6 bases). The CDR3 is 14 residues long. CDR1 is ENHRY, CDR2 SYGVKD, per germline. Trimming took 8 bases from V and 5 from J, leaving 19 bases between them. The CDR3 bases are TGTGCCATCCAACGTCCGGGAGTTTCCAACGAGCAGTACTTC. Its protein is CAIQRPGVSNEQYF.

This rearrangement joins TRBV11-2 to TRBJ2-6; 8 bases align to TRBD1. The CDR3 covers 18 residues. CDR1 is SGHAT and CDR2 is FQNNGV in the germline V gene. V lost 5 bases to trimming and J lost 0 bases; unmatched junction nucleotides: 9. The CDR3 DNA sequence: TGTGCCAGCAGCCAACGACAGGGGCGGGGCTCTGGGGCCAACGTCCTGACTTTC. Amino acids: CASSQRQGRGSGANVLTF. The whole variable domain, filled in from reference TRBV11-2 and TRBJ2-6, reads EAGVAQSPRYKIIEKRQSVAFWCNPISGHATLYWYQQILGQGPKLLIQFQNNGVVDDSQLPKDRFSAERLKGVDSTLKIQPAKLEDSAVYLCASSQRQGRGSGANVLTFGAGSRLTVL.

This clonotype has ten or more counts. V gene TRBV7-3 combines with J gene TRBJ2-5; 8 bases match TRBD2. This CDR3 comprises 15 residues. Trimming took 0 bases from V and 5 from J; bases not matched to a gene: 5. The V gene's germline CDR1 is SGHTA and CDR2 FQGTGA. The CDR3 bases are TGTGCCAGCAGCTTAACTGGACTAGCTTGGGAGACCCAGTACTTC. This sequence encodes CASSLTGLAWETQYF.

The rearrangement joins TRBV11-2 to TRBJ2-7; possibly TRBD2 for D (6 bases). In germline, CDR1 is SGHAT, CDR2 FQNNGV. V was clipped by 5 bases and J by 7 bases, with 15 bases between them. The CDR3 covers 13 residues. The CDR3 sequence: CASSRGGTEEQYF. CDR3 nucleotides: TGTGCCAGCAGCCGTGGGGGGACCGAGGAGCAGTACTTC.

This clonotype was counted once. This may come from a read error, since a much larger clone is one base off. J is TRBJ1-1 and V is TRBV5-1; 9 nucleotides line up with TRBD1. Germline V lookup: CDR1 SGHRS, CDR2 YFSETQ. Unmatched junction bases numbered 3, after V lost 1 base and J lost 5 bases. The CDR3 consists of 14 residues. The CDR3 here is CASSLLGQGTEAFF. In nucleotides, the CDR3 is TGCGCCAGCAGCTTGTTGGGACAGGGAACTGAAGCTTTCTTT.

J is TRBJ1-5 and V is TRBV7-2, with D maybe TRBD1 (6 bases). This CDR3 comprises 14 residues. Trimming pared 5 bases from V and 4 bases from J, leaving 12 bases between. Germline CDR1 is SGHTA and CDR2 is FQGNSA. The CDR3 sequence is CASSPPDSNQPQHF. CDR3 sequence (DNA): TGTGCCAGCAGCCCGCCGGACAGTAATCAGCCCCAGCATTTT.

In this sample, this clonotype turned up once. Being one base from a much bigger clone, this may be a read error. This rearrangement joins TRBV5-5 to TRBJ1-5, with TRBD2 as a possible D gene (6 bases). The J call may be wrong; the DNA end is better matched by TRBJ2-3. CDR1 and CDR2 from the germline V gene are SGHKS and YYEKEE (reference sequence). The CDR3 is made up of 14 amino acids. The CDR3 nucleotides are TGTGCCAGCAGCTCTTTAGCGGTCGGGCAGCCCCAGTATTTT. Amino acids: CASSSLAVGQPQYF.

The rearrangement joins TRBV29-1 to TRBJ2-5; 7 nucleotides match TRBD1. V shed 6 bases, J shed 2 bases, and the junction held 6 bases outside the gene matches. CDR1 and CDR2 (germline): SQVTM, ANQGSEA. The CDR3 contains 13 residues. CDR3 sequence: CSVAGTAQETQYF. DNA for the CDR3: TGCAGCGTGGCCGGGACAGCACAAGAGACCCAGTACTTC. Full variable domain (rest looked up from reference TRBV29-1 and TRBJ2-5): SAVISQKPSRDICQRGTSLTIQCQVDSQVTMMFWYRQQPGQSLTLIATANQGSEATYESGFVIDKFPISRPNLTFSTLTVSNMSPEDSSIYLCSVAGTAQETQYFGPGTRLLVL.

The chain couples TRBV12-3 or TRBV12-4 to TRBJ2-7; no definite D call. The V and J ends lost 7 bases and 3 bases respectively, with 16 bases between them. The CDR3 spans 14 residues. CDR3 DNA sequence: TGTGCCAGCAATCTGGCAGGCCGCGGCTACGAGCAGTACTTC. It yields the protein CASNLAGRGYEQYF.

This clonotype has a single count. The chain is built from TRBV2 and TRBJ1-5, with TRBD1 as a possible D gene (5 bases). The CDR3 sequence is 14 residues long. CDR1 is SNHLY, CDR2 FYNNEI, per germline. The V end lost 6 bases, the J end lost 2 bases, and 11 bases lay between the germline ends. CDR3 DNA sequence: TGTGCCAGCAGCATCGGACATCGCAATCAGCCCCAGCATTTT. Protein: CASSIGHRNQPQHF.

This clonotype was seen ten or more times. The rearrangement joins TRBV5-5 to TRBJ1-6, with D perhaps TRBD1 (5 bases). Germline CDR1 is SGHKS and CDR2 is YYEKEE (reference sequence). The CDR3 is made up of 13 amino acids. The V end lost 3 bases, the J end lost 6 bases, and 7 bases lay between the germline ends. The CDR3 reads CASSWDFNSPLHF. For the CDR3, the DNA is TGTGCCAGCAGCTGGGACTTTAATTCACCCCTCCACTTT.

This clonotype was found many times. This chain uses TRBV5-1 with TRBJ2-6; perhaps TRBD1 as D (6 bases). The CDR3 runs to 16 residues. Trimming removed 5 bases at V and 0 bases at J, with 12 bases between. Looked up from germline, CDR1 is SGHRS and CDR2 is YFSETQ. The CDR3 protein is CASRFGQSSGANVLTF. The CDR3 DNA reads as TGCGCCAGCAGGTTTGGACAGTCCTCTGGGGCCAACGTCCTGACTTTC.

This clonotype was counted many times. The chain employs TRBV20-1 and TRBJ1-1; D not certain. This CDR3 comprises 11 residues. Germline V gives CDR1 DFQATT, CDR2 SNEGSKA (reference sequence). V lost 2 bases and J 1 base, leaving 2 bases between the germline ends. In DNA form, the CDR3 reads TGCAGTGCTAGACAGAACACTGAAGCTTTCTTT. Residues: CSARQNTEAFF.

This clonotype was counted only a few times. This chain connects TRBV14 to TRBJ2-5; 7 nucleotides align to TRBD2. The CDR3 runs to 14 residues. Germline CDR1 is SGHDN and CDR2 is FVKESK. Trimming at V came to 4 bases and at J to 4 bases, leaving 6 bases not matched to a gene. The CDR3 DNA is TGTGCCAGCAGCCGTCCCGGCGGGGGAGAGACCCAGTACTTC. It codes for CASSRPGGGETQYF.

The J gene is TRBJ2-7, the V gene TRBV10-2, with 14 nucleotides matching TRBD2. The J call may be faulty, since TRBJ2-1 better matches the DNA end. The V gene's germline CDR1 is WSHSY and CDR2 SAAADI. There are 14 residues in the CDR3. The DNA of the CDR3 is TGCGCCAGCATCCTTGGACTAGCGGGAGGAAGGCAGTTCTTC. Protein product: CASILGLAGGRQFF.

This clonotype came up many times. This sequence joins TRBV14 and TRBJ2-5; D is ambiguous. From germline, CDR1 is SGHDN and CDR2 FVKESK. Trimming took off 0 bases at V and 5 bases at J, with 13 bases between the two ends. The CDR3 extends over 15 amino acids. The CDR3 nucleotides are TGTGCCAGCAGCCAAGAAGTCGGTTATCTGGAGACCCAGTACTTC. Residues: CASSQEVGYLETQYF.

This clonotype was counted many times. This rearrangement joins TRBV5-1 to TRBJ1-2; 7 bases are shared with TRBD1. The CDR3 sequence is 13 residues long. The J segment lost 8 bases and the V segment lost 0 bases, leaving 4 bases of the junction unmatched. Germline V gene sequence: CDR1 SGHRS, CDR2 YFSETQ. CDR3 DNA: TGCGCCAGCAGCTTGGTACCGGGACAGGGCTACACCTTC. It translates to CASSLVPGQGYTF.

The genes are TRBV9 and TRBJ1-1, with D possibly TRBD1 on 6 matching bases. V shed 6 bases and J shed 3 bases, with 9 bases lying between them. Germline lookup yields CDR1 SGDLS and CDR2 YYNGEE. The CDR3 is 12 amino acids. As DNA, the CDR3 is TGTGCCAGCACCGGACAGTACACTGAAGCTTTCTTT. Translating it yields CASTGQYTEAFF.

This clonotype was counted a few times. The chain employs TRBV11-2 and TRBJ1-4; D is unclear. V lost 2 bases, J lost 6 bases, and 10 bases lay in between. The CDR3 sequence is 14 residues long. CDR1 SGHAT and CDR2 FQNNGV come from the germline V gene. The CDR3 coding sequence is TGTGCCAGCAGCTTACAAGTTGGGTATGAAAAACTGTTTTTT. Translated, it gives CASSLQVGYEKLFF.

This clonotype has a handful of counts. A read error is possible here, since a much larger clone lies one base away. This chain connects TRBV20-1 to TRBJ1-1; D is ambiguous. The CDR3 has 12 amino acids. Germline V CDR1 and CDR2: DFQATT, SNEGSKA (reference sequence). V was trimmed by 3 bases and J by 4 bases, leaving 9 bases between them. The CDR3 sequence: CSASGRTTEAFF. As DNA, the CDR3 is TGCAGTGCTAGTGGGAGGACCACTGAAGCTTTCTTT.

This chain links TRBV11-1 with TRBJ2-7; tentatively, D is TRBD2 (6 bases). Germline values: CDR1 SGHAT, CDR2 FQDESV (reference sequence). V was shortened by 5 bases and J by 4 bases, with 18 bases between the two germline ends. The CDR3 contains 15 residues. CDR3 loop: CASSNIGTLLYEQYF. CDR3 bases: TGTGCCAGCAGCAATATCGGGACTCTACTATACGAGCAGTACTTC.